This TCR beta chain came from a study of Ad26.COV2.S vaccination and SARS-CoV-2 variants. V was clipped by 4 bases and J by 5 bases, with 12 bases between them. Germline CDR1 and CDR2: SGHTA and FQGTGA. There are 14 residues in the CDR3. Turning to this clone: Antigen unknown.

Findings and caveats of the study: Compared with placebo recipients, vaccine recipients had higher spike-specific TCR breadth.

The treatment denotes: around 19 received Ad26.COV2.S at low or high dose, single or two shots; about 5 received placebo; per-sample allocation not given. Vaccine and placebo recipients were sampled on day 63 after the first injection. The assay was immunoSEQ multiplex PCR, and TCRdb's table has in-frame clones only and misses some. The sample lists about 440,000 clones; approximately 90% were seen once. This TCR was recovered from a person between 18 and 65 years old who received the Ad26.COV2.S COVID-19 vaccine or a placebo. The specimen was peripheral blood, collected in a trial of Ad26.COV2.S vaccine versus placebo. The rearrangement uses TRBV7-3 and TRBJ2-4, with D perhaps assigned TRBD1 or TRBD2 (5 bases each). CDR3: CASSSLGTQNIQYF. The CDR3 region has the DNA TGTGCCAGCAGCTCTCTCGGGACCCAAAACATTCAGTACTTC. Full variable domain (outside the CDR3, taken from reference TRBV7-3 and TRBJ2-4): GAGVSQTPSNKVTEKGKYVELRCDPISGHTALYWYRQSLGQGPEFLIYFQGTGAADDSGLPNDRFFAVRPEGSVSTLKIQRTERGDSAVYLCASSSLGTQNIQYFGAGTRLSVL.